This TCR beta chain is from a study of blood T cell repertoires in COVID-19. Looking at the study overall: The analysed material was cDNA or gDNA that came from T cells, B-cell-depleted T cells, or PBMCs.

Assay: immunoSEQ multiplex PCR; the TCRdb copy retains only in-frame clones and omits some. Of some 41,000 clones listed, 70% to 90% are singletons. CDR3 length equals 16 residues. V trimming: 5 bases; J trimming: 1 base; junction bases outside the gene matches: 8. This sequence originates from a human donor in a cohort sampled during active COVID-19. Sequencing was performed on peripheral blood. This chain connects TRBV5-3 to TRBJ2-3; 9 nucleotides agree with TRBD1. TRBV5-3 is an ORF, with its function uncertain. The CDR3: CARSPTGGPRTDTQYF. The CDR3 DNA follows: TGTGCCAGAAGTCCCACAGGGGGCCCTCGCACAGATACGCAGTATTTT.